This TCR beta chain is drawn from a study of cytomegalovirus exposure and HLA in healthy donors. Study results and caveats: Some TCR beta chains (roughly 150 of them) were listed as cytomegalovirus-associated.

About this clone: Its specificity is not known.

PCR primers comprised 60 Vbeta and 13 Jbeta primers. Method: immunoSEQ multiplex PCR; TCRdb's copy keeps in-frame clones and lacks some. The table lists about 130,000 clones, 73% of them singletons. The CDR3 contains 13 residues. CDR1 is SGHTS and CDR2 is YDEGEE in the germline V gene. V was cut by 0 bases and J by 6 bases, with 6 bases left in between. The source is a man aged 55-75 years in good health and CMV-seropositive. This sequence joins TRBV5-8 and TRBJ2-2; D not certain. The source material was PBMCs. CDR3 DNA: TGTGCCAGCAGCTTGGGAGGCCCCGGGGAGCTGTTTTTT. Translation gives CASSLGGPGELFF.